One sample yielded the 28 T cell receptor beta chains listed below, sequenced in a study of blood T cell repertoires in COVID-19. Produced via immunoSEQ multiplex PCR; TCRdb's table is partial and in-frame only. The sample holds a few hundred thousand clones; over 80% are singletons and the top ten take approximately 1.8%. Sequenced: peripheral blood. Receptors originate from a man aged 25 to 45 who had recovered from COVID-19.

This clone has only a few counts. The chain recombines TRBV29-1 with TRBJ2-5; 7 nucleotides align to TRBD1. Germline CDR1 is SQVTM and CDR2 is ANQGSEA. V was clipped by 4 bases and J by 4 bases; unmatched bases: 12. The CDR3 contains 15 residues. The chain's CDR3 is CSVVGLNKGAETQYF. CDR3 bases: TGCAGCGTTGTGGGATTAAATAAGGGGGCAGAGACCCAGTACTTC.

V is TRBV20-1 and J is TRBJ2-7; D is unresolved. Per the germline V gene, CDR1 is DFQATT and CDR2 is SNEGSKA (reference sequence). The CDR3 covers 11 residues. The V gene lost 3 bases and the J gene lost 3 bases, with 6 bases spanning the gap. The CDR3 DNA reads as TGCAGTGCTAGTCCCAACTACGAGCAGTACTTC. Translated: CSASPNYEQYF.

The table lists this clone with a few counts. This chain connects TRBV10-1 to TRBJ1-2; TRBD1 is a possible D gene (5 bases). The ends were cut back, 5 bases at V and 4 bases at J, with 11 bases in the middle. The germline V gene encodes CDR1 WNHNN and CDR2 SYGVQD (reference sequence). The CDR3 is 13 amino acids. For the CDR3, the DNA is TGCGCCAGCAGTTCGGCCAGGGCCTATGGCTACACCTTC. This codes for CASSSARAYGYTF.

The chain recombines TRBV16 with TRBJ2-1; perhaps TRBD2 as D (6 bases). Germline V gene data show CDR1 as KGHSY and CDR2 as FQNENV. The CDR3 runs 14 residues. V lost 2 bases and J lost 10, with 15 bases in between. Here the CDR3 reads CASSQRGLIGEQFF. The CDR3, as DNA: TGTGCCAGCAGCCAACGGGGACTGATCGGGGAGCAGTTCTTC.

This rearrangement joins TRBV9 to TRBJ2-3; TRBD2 aligns across 9 bases. Germline CDR1 and CDR2: SGDLS and YYNGEE. The CDR3 consists of 15 residues. V lost 4 bases to trimming and J lost 4 bases; unmatched junction nucleotides: 7. The DNA for the CDR3 is TGTGCCAGCAGCCCCAGCGGGGGGAGGTCAGATACGCAGTATTTT. It yields the protein CASSPSGGRSDTQYF.

The chain employs TRBV5-1 and TRBJ2-5, with TRBD2 matching 12 bases. CDR1 is SGHRS and CDR2 is YFSETQ in the germline V gene. CDR3 length equals 19 residues. J was trimmed by 4 bases and V by 4 bases; bases with no gene match: 17. CDR3 nucleotide sequence: TGCGCCAGCAGCACTCAATACCGACTAGCGGGGGACCGGGGAGAGACCCAGTACTTC. Protein product: CASSTQYRLAGDRGETQYF.

The rearrangement links TRBV15 to TRBJ2-1; TRBD1 is a possible D gene (6 bases). CDR3 length: 15 residues. Between the trimmed V and J ends, which lost 7 bases and 5 bases, there was a span of 18 bases. Germline-derived CDR1 and CDR2 are LNHNV and YYDKDF (reference sequence). CDR3 sequence: CATTPTGRSHNEQFF. The CDR3 DNA reads TGTGCCACCACGCCCACAGGGCGAAGCCACAATGAGCAGTTCTTC.

This clone was observed a single time. The V gene is TRBV10-2, the J gene TRBJ2-6; tentatively, D is TRBD2 (6 bases). V was trimmed by 8 bases and J by 4 bases, leaving 12 bases between them. The germline V gene has CDR1 WSHSY and CDR2 SAAADI. This CDR3 region has 14 residues. This CDR3 is CASRRGYGANVLTF. DNA of the CDR3: TGCGCCAGCCGACGGGGGTACGGGGCCAACGTCCTGACTTTC.

CDR3: CATSGGLYHGELFF. CDR3 sequence (DNA): TGTGCCACCTCGGGAGGGCTATATCACGGGGAGCTGTTTTTT. V and J are TRBV24-1 and TRBJ2-2; TRBD2 agrees at 8 bases. Per the germline V gene, CDR1 is KGHDR and CDR2 is SFDVKD. The CDR3 loop spans 14 amino acids. V was pared by 9 bases and J by 7 bases, with 9 bases of the junction left unmatched.

The CDR3 region is CASSLAHRLPDTQYF. In DNA form, the CDR3 reads TGTGCCAGCAGCTTAGCGCACAGGTTGCCAGATACGCAGTATTTT. The rearrangement links TRBV7-2 to TRBJ2-3; D may be TRBD1 (5 bases). Looked up from germline, CDR1 is SGHTA and CDR2 is FQGNSA. The CDR3 loop spans 15 amino acids. V was cut by 0 bases and J by 4 bases, with 11 bases left in between. Filled out from reference TRBV7-2 and TRBJ2-3, the complete variable domain reads GAGVSQSPSNKVTEKGKDVELRCDPISGHTALYWYRQSLGQGLEFLIYFQGNSAPDKSGLPSDRFSAERTGGSVSTLTIQRTQQEDSAVYLCASSLAHRLPDTQYFGPGTRLTVL.

The chain couples TRBV6-4 to TRBJ2-5; a weak D match, TRBD2 (5 bases). V lost 7 bases to trimming and J lost 5 bases, with 14 bases between them. The germline gives CDR1 MRHNA, CDR2 SNTAGT. CDR3 size: 13 residues. CDR3 region: CASIPGTFETQYF. The CDR3, as DNA: TGTGCCAGCATTCCGGGAACGTTTGAGACCCAGTACTTC.

The chain couples TRBV28 to TRBJ1-5, with D uncertain. V lost 6 bases to trimming and J lost 0 bases, with 18 bases between them. CDR3 size: 17 residues. Germline loops: CDR1 MDHEN, CDR2 SYDVKM. CDR3: CASSLAGGTYSNQPQHF. Here the CDR3 DNA reads TGTGCCAGCAGCCTTGCCGGCGGCACTTATAGCAATCAGCCCCAGCATTTT.

The gene calls are TRBV5-1 and TRBJ1-1; possibly TRBD1 for D (6 bases). The CDR3 runs 15 residues. V dropped 5 bases and J dropped 6 bases, with 20 bases sitting between them. In germline, CDR1 is SGHRS, CDR2 YFSETQ. The CDR3 nucleotides are TGCGCCAGCAGTTCGACGACCGGGACATCTCCTGAAGCTTTCTTT. It codes for CASSSTTGTSPEAFF.

V usage is TRBV9 and J usage is TRBJ2-7; a possible D gene is TRBD2 (6 bases). Germline assignment: CDR1 SGDLS and CDR2 YYNGEE. This CDR3 is built from 14 residues. V was clipped by 2 bases and J by 0 bases, with 9 bases between them. The CDR3 loop reads CASSVGGNSYEQYF. In nucleotides, the CDR3 is TGTGCCAGCAGCGTTGGGGGGAACTCCTACGAGCAGTACTTC.

V and J are TRBV5-1 and TRBJ2-6, with D uncertain. V lost 0 bases and J 0 bases, leaving 10 bases between the germline ends. The CDR3 runs to 17 residues. In germline, CDR1 is SGHRS, CDR2 YFSETQ. Here the CDR3 reads CASSLGALLSGANVLTF. In DNA, the CDR3 is TGCGCCAGCAGCTTGGGGGCCCTACTCTCTGGGGCCAACGTCCTGACTTTC.

The chain carries TRBV5-1 and TRBJ1-1; the D gene is possibly TRBD1 (5 bases). V shed 4 bases and J shed 1 base, with 14 bases lying between them. Germline V lookup: CDR1 SGHRS, CDR2 YFSETQ. The CDR3 spans 15 residues. CDR3 region: CASSDQGGGNTEAFF. Here the CDR3 DNA reads TGCGCCAGCAGCGATCAGGGAGGCGGGAACACTGAAGCTTTCTTT.

The chain couples TRBV6-1 to TRBJ1-2; the match to TRBD1 covers 9 bases. The germline CDR1 and CDR2 sequences are MNHNS and SASEGT. After removal of 1 base from V and 4 bases from J, the junction contained 13 bases not matched to a gene. CDR3 size: 18 residues. CDR3 protein: CASSEGGQGRQRVYGYTF. CDR3 bases: TGTGCCAGCAGTGAAGGAGGACAGGGGCGCCAGAGGGTCTATGGCTACACCTTC.

V gene TRBV10-3 combines with J gene TRBJ2-1; D perhaps matches TRBD1 (6 bases). V was trimmed by 0 bases and J by 7 bases, leaving 10 bases between them. The CDR3 consists of 14 residues. In germline, CDR1 is ENHRY, CDR2 SYGVKD. The CDR3 region has the DNA TGTGCCATCAGTGAGTCGGGGGCTCAAAATGAGCAGTTCTTC. Amino acids: CAISESGAQNEQFF.

This chain uses TRBV11-3 with TRBJ2-1; 14 positions agree with TRBD2. The CDR3 contains 14 residues. V trimming: 5 bases; J trimming: 9 bases; junction bases outside the gene matches: 3. Germline CDR1 is SGHNT and CDR2 is YENEEA. The CDR3 sequence: CASSRGLAGAEQFF. DNA of the CDR3: TGTGCCAGCAGCAGGGGACTAGCGGGGGCTGAGCAGTTCTTC.

This clone was seen just once. The chain links TRBV2 to TRBJ1-2; D ambiguous. There are 14 residues in the CDR3. V lost 8 bases and J lost 7, with 20 bases in between. Germline assignment: CDR1 SNHLY and CDR2 FYNNEI. CDR3 in amino acids: CASEIAGWAGGYTF. CDR3 bases: TGTGCCAGCGAAATCGCAGGCTGGGCGGGTGGCTACACCTTC.

The chain combines TRBV5-1 with TRBJ2-1, with TRBD2 matching 9 bases. The CDR3 runs 15 residues. Germline values: CDR1 SGHRS, CDR2 YFSETQ. V shed 0 bases, J shed 7 bases, and the junction held 5 bases outside the gene matches. CDR3 in amino acids: CASSLEGLAMNEQFF. DNA of the CDR3: TGCGCCAGCAGCTTGGAGGGACTAGCCATGAATGAGCAGTTCTTC.

J is TRBJ2-7 and V is TRBV7-9, with D tentatively TRBD1 (5 bases). V gave up 5 bases and J gave up 1 base, with 15 bases separating them. The CDR3 length is 15 residues. CDR1 SEHNR and CDR2 FQNEAQ come from the germline V gene (reference sequence). The CDR3 DNA sequence: TGTGCCAGCAGCCCCCGACATAAGGGGTCCTACGAGCAGTACTTC. Protein product: CASSPRHKGSYEQYF.

The V gene is TRBV6-5, the J gene TRBJ2-7, with TRBD1 identical over 9 bases. V was pared by 0 bases and J by 4 bases, with 1 base of the junction left unmatched. This CDR3 has 14 amino acids. Germline V gene lookup returns CDR1 MNHEY and CDR2 SVGAGI. CDR3 region: CASSYSGQGYEQYF. The DNA of the CDR3 is TGTGCCAGCAGTTACTCTGGACAGGGGTACGAGCAGTACTTC.

The chain uses TRBV10-3 and TRBJ1-2; possibly TRBD1 for D (5 bases). The CDR3 extends over 13 amino acids. V was cut by 3 bases and J by 1 base, with 6 bases left in between. Per the germline V gene, CDR1 is ENHRY and CDR2 is SYGVKD. The CDR3 coding sequence is TGTGCCATCAGTGAACAGGTTAACTATGGCTACACCTTC. This gives the protein CAISEQVNYGYTF.

The chain couples TRBV6-5 to TRBJ2-1, with no clear D. Trimming removed 7 bases at V and 6 bases at J, with 4 bases between. The length of the CDR3 is 10 residues. Germline V gene sequence: CDR1 MNHEY, CDR2 SVGAGI. The DNA for the CDR3 is TGTGCCAGCAATATCAATGAGCAGTTCTTC. Its translation: CASNINEQFF.

V is TRBV9 and J is TRBJ2-7; the D gene is possibly TRBD2 (6 bases). The length of the CDR3 is 14 residues. V was trimmed by 0 bases and J by 0 bases, leaving 7 bases between them. Germline assignment: CDR1 SGDLS and CDR2 YYNGEE. CDR3 protein: CASSVDGSSYEQYF. For the CDR3, the DNA is TGTGCCAGCAGCGTAGACGGGAGCTCCTACGAGCAGTACTTC. Drawing the rest from reference TRBV9 and TRBJ2-7, the complete variable domain is DSGVTQTPKHLITATGQRVTLRCSPRSGDLSVYWYQQSLDQGLQFLIQYYNGEERAKGNILERFSAQQFPDLHSELNLSSLELGDSALYFCASSVDGSSYEQYFGPGTRLTVT.

The chain recombines TRBV5-1 with TRBJ1-5; TRBD1 matches at 7 bases. CDR3 size: 14 residues. Germline loops: CDR1 SGHRS, CDR2 YFSETQ. Unmatched junction bases numbered 5, after V lost 4 bases and J lost 4 bases. This chain's CDR3 is CASSPGTANQPQHF. In DNA, the CDR3 is TGCGCCAGCAGCCCGGGGACAGCTAATCAGCCCCAGCATTTT.

V gene TRBV9 combines with J gene TRBJ2-7; 12 bases line up with TRBD2. The CDR3 loop spans 14 amino acids. Germline V gives CDR1 SGDLS, CDR2 YYNGEE. Trimming took 2 bases from V and 4 from J; bases not matched to a gene: 1. DNA for the CDR3: TGTGCCAGCAGCGTGACTAGCGGGGGTTACGAGCAGTACTTC. This translates into CASSVTSGGYEQYF.